Following are 5 T cell receptor beta chains from one sample sequenced in a study of OX40 agonist ivuxolimab in advanced cancers. Clones were read by immunoSEQ multiplex PCR, and TCRdb kept only the in-frame ones, dropping some. The sample comprises approximately 90,000 clones, roughly nine tenths of which are singletons, and roughly 1.4% rests with the top ten. Sequenced here: CD4+ or CD8+ T cells sorted from blood, sampled in a trial of the OX40 agonist ivuxolimab. The receptor set was obtained from an adult with an advanced solid tumor such as melanoma, head and neck, liver or kidney cancer.

The gene calls are TRBV19 and TRBJ1-1, with D possibly TRBD1 on 5 matching bases. V lost 4 bases to trimming and J lost 1 base, with 7 bases between them. Per germline, CDR1 LNHDA and CDR2 SQIVND (reference sequence). CDR3 length equals 13 residues. The CDR3 is CASSTTENTEAFF. The CDR3 DNA reads TGTGCCAGTAGTACGACAGAGAACACTGAAGCTTTCTTT. Full variable domain (rest looked up from reference TRBV19 and TRBJ1-1): DGGITQSPKYLFRKEGQNVTLSCEQNLNHDAMYWYRQDPGQGLRLIYYSQIVNDFQKGDIAEGYSVSREKKESFPLTVTSAQKNPTAFYLCASSTTENTEAFFGQGTRLTVV.

This chain connects TRBV29-1 to TRBJ1-5, with a possible D match to TRBD1 (5 bases). The CDR3 runs 14 residues. Germline assignment: CDR1 SQVTM and CDR2 ANQGSEA. V was cut by 8 bases and J by 7 bases, with 21 bases left in between. The CDR3 spells CSPARGVGRQPQHF. The DNA for the CDR3 is TGCAGCCCCGCCCGGGGGGTGGGAAGACAGCCCCAGCATTTT.

This rearrangement joins TRBV2 to TRBJ1-3, with 8 positions matching TRBD1. This CDR3 has 16 residues. J was trimmed by 0 bases and V by 6 bases; bases with no gene match: 7. Germline V gene sequence: CDR1 SNHLY, CDR2 FYNNEI. The CDR3 DNA follows: TGTGCCAGCAGAGGGGACAGGTTCAGCTCTGGAAACACCATATATTTT. Its translation is CASRGDRFSSGNTIYF.

The chain couples TRBV7-6 to TRBJ1-2; D is ambiguous. The V gene lost 3 bases and the J gene lost 5 bases, with 16 bases spanning the gap. The CDR3 has 15 amino acids. CDR1 is SGHVS, CDR2 FNYEAQ, per germline. CDR3 loop: CASSLNPGPPYGYTF. As DNA, the CDR3 is TGTGCCAGCAGCTTGAATCCGGGCCCTCCTTATGGCTACACCTTC.

CDR3 sequence reads: CASSQEAASGGYTF. DNA for the CDR3: TGTGCCAGCAGCCAAGAAGCGGCATCGGGTGGCTACACCTTC. The chain has TRBV14 and TRBJ1-2; no clear D. Germline assignment: CDR1 SGHDN and CDR2 FVKESK. V was shortened by 0 bases and J by 7 bases, with 12 bases between the two germline ends. The CDR3 extends over 14 amino acids.